This TCR beta chain was found in a study of OX40 agonist ivuxolimab in advanced cancers. A note on the overall study: The costimulatory receptor OX40 (CD134) was targeted by ivuxolimab, a fully human IgG2 agonistic monoclonal antibody. Intravenous ivuxolimab was administered to patients every 2 weeks at six dose levels: 0.01, 0.1, 0.3, 1.5, 3 and 10 mg/kg. Of the roughly 52 dose-escalation patients, hepatocellular carcinoma was present in approximately 20, melanoma in approximately 15, renal cell carcinoma in 9 and head and neck cancer in 9. In the dose-escalation cohort, more than 75% of patients were male, and the mean age was approximately 60 years, with a range of 23 to 79. Prior anti-PD-1, anti-PD-L1 or anti-CTLA-4 therapy was permitted, and roughly two fifths of dose-escalation patients had received checkpoint inhibitors. Partial responses occurred in three dose-escalation patients, of whom one had hepatocellular carcinoma and two had cutaneous melanoma. The purpose of peripheral TCRbeta sequencing was to test whether ivuxolimab changed TCR sequence diversity and led to clonal T-cell expansion. The paper describes the monotherapy dose-escalation part (N ≈ 50 patients) of the phase I trial of ivuxolimab. General conclusions and limits of the study: In partial responders in the 0.1-3.0 mg/kg groups, normalized peripheral clonal expansion was found to be among the lowest, especially among CD8+ T cells. Low levels of normalized T-cell clonal expansion were also shown by some nonresponding patients. On average, CD8+ T cells showed more expanded clones than CD4+ T cells after ivuxolimab. Which antigens the clonally expanded peripheral T cells were specific for was not determined. Clonal expansion of both CD4+ and CD8+ blood T cells was observed from baseline to week 6 at doses 0.1 to 3.0 mg/kg.

Turning to this clone: Which antigen it targets is not known. Base qualities are not provided; no much larger clone lies one nucleotide away.

The trial excluded patients who had a history of autoimmune disease or who were on systemic immunosuppression. Peripheral blood for TCR sequencing was collected from all dose cohorts at baseline, on cycle 4 day 1, and on cycle 7 day 1. The samples were drawn from a first-in-human, open-label, multicenter phase I dose-escalation trial of ivuxolimab. The trial enrolled adults with locally advanced or metastatic head and neck squamous cell, hepatocellular, melanoma or renal cell carcinoma. Before TCR sequencing, CD4+ and CD8+ T cells were separately sorted from peripheral blood. Genomic DNA was extracted from sorted cells for sequencing of the TCRbeta CDR3 region. The immunoSEQ Assay was used for sequencing of TCRbeta CDR3 regions. As stored in TCRdb, this immuneACCESS dataset retains in-frame rearrangements with V and J assigned. A fraction of the clones does not appear; measured against another copy, unresolved V genes explain less than half of the discrepancy, and the remainder lacks a known reason. Recorded for this sample are approximately 84,000 clones; 89% of them occurred a single time. Over 0.15% of the sample rests with the top ten.

Spanning cysteine to phenylalanine, the CDR3 consists of 15 amino acids. Solely the CDR3 DNA is kept, with 45 bases framed from the first base. V is cut by 5 bases and J by 6 bases, and the space between the germline ends is 17 bases. In the germline V gene (reference sequence), CDR1 corresponds to LNHDA and CDR2 to SQIVND. The sequencing used CD4+ or CD8+ T cells sorted from blood, collected in a trial of the OX40 agonist ivuxolimab. The chain was built from TRBV19 and TRBJ1-5; no D segment can be confidently identified. This sequence originates from an adult with an advanced solid tumor such as melanoma, head and neck, liver or kidney cancer. The CDR3 protein: CASSPGPGRVQPQHF. The bases read TGTGCCAGTAGTCCAGGACCCGGGCGGGTTCAGCCCCAGCATTTT.